This entry lists 7 T cell receptor beta chains sequenced from one sample in a study of response to subunit inactivated influenza vaccine. TCRdb re-called the RT-PCR reads with MiXCR, one entry per CDR3 protein. The sample records hundreds of thousands of distinct CDR3 sequences, over 9.5% being singletons. This sample comprised PBMCs from blood, obtained on the day of vaccination. Source of these receptors: a man between 45 and 60 years old who received an inactivated influenza vaccine.

At least ten counts were recorded for this clonotype. The J gene is TRBJ2-2, the V gene TRBV27; D may correspond to TRBD1 or TRBD2 (5 bases each). The CDR3 loop spans 14 amino acids. The germline gives CDR1 MNHEY, CDR2 SMNVEV (reference sequence). V lost 7 bases and J lost 5, with 14 bases in between. The CDR3 sequence is CASTRDGRTGELFF. Here the CDR3 DNA reads TGTGCCAGCACGAGGGACGGGCGGACCGGGGAGCTGTTTTTT.

There are a few counts of this clonotype. J is TRBJ2-7 and V is TRBV5-1, with 7 nucleotides matching TRBD1. V lost 5 bases to trimming and J lost 2 bases; unmatched junction nucleotides: 13. Germline values: CDR1 SGHRS, CDR2 YFSETQ. CDR3 length: 16 amino acids. In nucleotides, the CDR3 is TGCGCCAGCAGTCCAATTACCGGGACAGCTACCTACGAGCAGTACTTC. Protein product: CASSPITGTATYEQYF.

This clonotype occurred many times. The chain couples TRBV19 to TRBJ1-2, with 8 bases lining up with TRBD1. There are 17 residues in the CDR3. Germline lookup yields CDR1 LNHDA and CDR2 SQIVND (reference sequence). The junction had 12 bases not matched to a gene; V was cut back by 3 bases and J by 3 bases. The CDR3 DNA reads as TGTGCCAGTAGTATGATAAGGGGACAGGACGTACACTATGGCTACACCTTC. Protein product: CASSMIRGQDVHYGYTF.

This clonotype was picked up many times. CDR3 residues: CASSERGGTGNTIYF. Here the CDR3 DNA reads TGTGCCAGCAGTGAACGTGGGGGAACTGGAAACACCATATATTTT. The gene calls are TRBV6-1 and TRBJ1-3; a possible D gene is TRBD1 (5 bases). In germline, CDR1 is MNHNS, CDR2 SASEGT. This CDR3 has 15 amino acids. Trimming left V 2 bases short and J 2 bases short, with 10 bases between.

The chain recombines TRBV20-1 with TRBJ2-3; D is perhaps TRBD1 (5 bases). Per germline, CDR1 DFQATT and CDR2 SNEGSKA (reference sequence). The V end lost 3 bases, the J end lost 0 bases, and 13 bases lay between the germline ends. The length of the CDR3 is 15 residues. In DNA, the CDR3 is TGCAGTGCTAGGCCTTGGGGCCCAAGCACAGATACGCAGTATTTT. It is translated as CSARPWGPSTDTQYF.

This clonotype was counted between two and nine times. The chain couples TRBV7-2 to TRBJ2-1; D unresolved. V lost 4 bases and J 14 bases, leaving 15 bases between the germline ends. The CDR3 has 12 residues. Looked up from germline, CDR1 is SGHTA and CDR2 is FQGNSA. As DNA, the CDR3 is TGTGCCAGCAGCTCAAGGAGTACCGCGGAGTTCTTC. This gives the protein CASSSRSTAEFF.

This clonotype has a count of ten or more. The gene calls are TRBV2 and TRBJ2-3; 8 bases map to TRBD2. The CDR3 sequence is 15 residues long. The V gene's germline CDR1 is SNHLY and CDR2 FYNNEI. The V and J ends lost 8 bases and 0 bases, in that order; junction bases with no gene match: 7. For the CDR3, the DNA is TGTGCCAGCTCCCGGACTAGCCGCAGCACAGATACGCAGTATTTT. It specifies CASSRTSRSTDTQYF.